This record looks at one TCR beta chain sequence and its context. Its antigen remains undetermined. No much larger clone exists at a distance of one base, and base qualities are not known. These data belong to a study of cytotoxic CD8 clonotypes in ibrutinib-treated CLL (dated by TCRdb to the early 2020s). Looking at the study overall: The cohort was composed of some twelve relapsed/refractory and roughly 14 treatment-naive patients; IGHV unmutated status was identified in some 17 patients. Patients were still on ibrutinib when every remission and progressive disease sample was collected. Cryopreserved peripheral blood mononuclear cells were collected at three points: before therapy, at response, and at either sustained remission or disease progression. Responses were partial in around 25 patients and complete in 2; after median around 72 months follow-up, around 14 stayed in remission and around 12 progressed. An average of roughly 250,000 productive templates and some 99,000 productive rearrangements was obtained per sample. Of the 90 or so participants in the trial, 26 had longitudinal samples available. The response samples were drawn at a median of approximately 12 months into treatment, with a range of about 6 to 36 months. General findings and caveats noted by the study authors: Sampling times were not matched between patients in sustained remission and patients whose disease was progressing, and lymph node repertoires were not examined. Public clonotypes were rare and either shrank or stayed stable during treatment, and the rise in clonality at ibrutinib response reflected expansion of private clonotypes. Clonality increased at ibrutinib response, stayed stable in sustained remission, and fell back toward baseline at progression. At baseline, clonality was higher than in age-matched healthy donors and showed a strong correlation with circulating CD8+ T-cell counts.

Per the publication, the time point label means: 12 to 13 months on ibrutinib. For TCR beta library preparation, about 2 micrograms of genomic DNA were extracted from the cryopreserved PBMCs. Longitudinal blood samples from CLL patients on ibrutinib monotherapy underwent high-throughput TCR beta sequencing. Patients were enrolled in a phase 2 open-label single-center ibrutinib monotherapy trial. The goal of deep resolution MiSeq sequencing was a depth between 1 in 1 million and 1 in 200,000 T cells, and coverage averaged 10x per clonotype. The immunoSEQ hsTCRB Kit was used to generate TCR beta libraries. In the paper's pipeline: ImmunoSEQ Data Assistant and ImmunoSEQ Analyzer were used for data analysis, and V, D and J genes were assigned according to IMGT definitions. Clonality, which ranges from 0 to 1, was calculated as one minus the normalized Shannon entropy of productive rearrangement frequencies. Only overrepresented clonotypes making up at least 0.05% of each patient's repertoire were included in the public clonotype analysis. Roughly 13 repertoires from age-matched healthy donors, obtained from immuneACCESS, served as clonality controls. TCRdb took this table from immuneACCESS and kept in-frame rearrangements with V and J called. Such tables lack part of the clones; where checked against another copy, unresolved V genes explain under half of the gap, and the rest is unexplained. The DNA was the basis for D and trimming; V, J and clone size are from that table. The sample records 58,000 or so clones, roughly 57% of which are singletons. Roughly 14% of the sample comes from the top ten.

The sequence came from a human donor with chronic lymphocytic leukemia. The starting material was PBMCs, obtained after 12 months of ibrutinib treatment.

CDR3 loop: CASSLATGETGANVLTF. The DNA sequence is TGCGCCAGCAGCTTGGCGACAGGGGAGACCGGGGCCAACGTCCTGACTTTC. This sequence uses TRBV5-1 and TRBJ2-6, with TRBD1 matching 8 junction bases. The V end gives up 0 bases and the J end 4 bases, leaving 6 bases in the junction not matched to a gene. The cysteine opens and the phenylalanine closes a CDR3 of 17 amino acids. The DNA shown is the 51-base CDR3, in frame from base 1. From a lookup of the germline V gene, CDR1 and CDR2 are SGHRS and YFSETQ.